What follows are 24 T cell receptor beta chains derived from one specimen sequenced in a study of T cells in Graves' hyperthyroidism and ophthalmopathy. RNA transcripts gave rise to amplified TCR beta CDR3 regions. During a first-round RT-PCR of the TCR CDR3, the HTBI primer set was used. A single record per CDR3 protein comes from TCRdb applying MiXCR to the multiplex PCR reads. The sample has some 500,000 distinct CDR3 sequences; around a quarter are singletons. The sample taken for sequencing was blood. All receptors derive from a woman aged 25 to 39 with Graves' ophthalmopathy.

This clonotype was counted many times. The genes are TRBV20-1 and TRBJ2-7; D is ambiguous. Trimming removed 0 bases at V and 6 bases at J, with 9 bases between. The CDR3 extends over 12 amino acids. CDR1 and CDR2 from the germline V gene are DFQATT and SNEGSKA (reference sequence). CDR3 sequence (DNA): TGCAGTGCTAGAGAGGAGCATGCCGAGCAGTACTTC. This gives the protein CSAREEHAEQYF.

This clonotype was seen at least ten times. The CDR3 loop reads CASSEWGANYGYTF. DNA of the CDR3: TGTGCCAGCAGTGAGTGGGGAGCTAACTATGGCTACACCTTC. This rearrangement joins TRBV2 to TRBJ1-2; D unresolved. Germline loops: CDR1 SNHLY, CDR2 FYNNEI. Trimming took 3 bases from V and 0 from J, leaving 8 bases between them. There are 14 residues in the CDR3.

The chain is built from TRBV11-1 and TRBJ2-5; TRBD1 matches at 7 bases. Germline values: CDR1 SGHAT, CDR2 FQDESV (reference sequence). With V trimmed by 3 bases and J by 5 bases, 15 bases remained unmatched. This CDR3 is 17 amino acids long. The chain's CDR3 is CASSFRRSLGGLETQYF. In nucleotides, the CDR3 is TGTGCCAGCAGCTTCCGACGGAGTTTAGGGGGCCTCGAGACCCAGTACTTC.

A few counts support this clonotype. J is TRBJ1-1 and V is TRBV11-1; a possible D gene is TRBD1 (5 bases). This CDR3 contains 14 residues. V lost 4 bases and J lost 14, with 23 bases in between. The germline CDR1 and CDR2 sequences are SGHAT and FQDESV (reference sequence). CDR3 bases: TGTGCCAGCAGCTCCCGGACCGGAAACTCGGGGCTGTTCTTT. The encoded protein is CASSSRTGNSGLFF.

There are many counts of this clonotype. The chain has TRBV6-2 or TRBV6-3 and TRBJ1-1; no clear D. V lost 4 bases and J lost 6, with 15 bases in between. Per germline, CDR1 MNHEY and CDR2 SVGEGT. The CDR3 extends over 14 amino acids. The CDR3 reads CASSSPARAAEAFF. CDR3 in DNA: TGTGCCAGCAGTTCCCCGGCCCGGGCAGCTGAAGCTTTCTTT.

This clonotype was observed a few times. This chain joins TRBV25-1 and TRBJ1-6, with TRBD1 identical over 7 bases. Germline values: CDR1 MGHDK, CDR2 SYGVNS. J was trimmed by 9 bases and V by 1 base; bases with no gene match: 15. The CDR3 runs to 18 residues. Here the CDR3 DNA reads TGTGCCAGCAGTGAATCGGTGACAGGGCCGAGTTTGGTTTCACCCCTCCACTTT. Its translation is CASSESVTGPSLVSPLHF.

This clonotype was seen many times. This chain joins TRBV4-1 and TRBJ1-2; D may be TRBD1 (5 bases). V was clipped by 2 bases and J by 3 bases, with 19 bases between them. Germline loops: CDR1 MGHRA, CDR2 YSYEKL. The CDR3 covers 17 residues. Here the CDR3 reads CASSQSPGLLRDYGYTF. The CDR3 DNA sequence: TGCGCCAGCAGCCAATCGCCGGGACTCCTAAGGGACTATGGCTACACCTTC.

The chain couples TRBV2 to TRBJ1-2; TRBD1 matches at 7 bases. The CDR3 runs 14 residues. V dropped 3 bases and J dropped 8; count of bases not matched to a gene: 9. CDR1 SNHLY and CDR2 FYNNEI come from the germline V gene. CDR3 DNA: TGTGCCAGCAGTGAGGCAGGGGGATTCTGGGGCTACACCTTC. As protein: CASSEAGGFWGYTF.

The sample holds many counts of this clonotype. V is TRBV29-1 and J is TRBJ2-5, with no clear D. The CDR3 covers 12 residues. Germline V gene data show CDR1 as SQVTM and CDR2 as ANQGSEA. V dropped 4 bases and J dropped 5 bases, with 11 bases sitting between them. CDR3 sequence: CSVVPGVETQYF. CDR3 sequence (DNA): TGCAGCGTTGTTCCGGGTGTGGAGACCCAGTACTTC.

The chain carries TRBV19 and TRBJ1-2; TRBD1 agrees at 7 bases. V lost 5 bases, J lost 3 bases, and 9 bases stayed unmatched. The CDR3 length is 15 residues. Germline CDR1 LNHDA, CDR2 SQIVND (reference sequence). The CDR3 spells CASSGTAAQDYGYTF. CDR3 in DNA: TGTGCCAGTAGTGGGACAGCCGCGCAGGACTATGGCTACACCTTC. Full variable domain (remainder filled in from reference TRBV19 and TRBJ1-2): DGGITQSPKYLFRKEGQNVTLSCEQNLNHDAMYWYRQDPGQGLRLIYYSQIVNDFQKGDIAEGYSVSREKKESFPLTVTSAQKNPTAFYLCASSGTAAQDYGYTFGSGTRLTVV.

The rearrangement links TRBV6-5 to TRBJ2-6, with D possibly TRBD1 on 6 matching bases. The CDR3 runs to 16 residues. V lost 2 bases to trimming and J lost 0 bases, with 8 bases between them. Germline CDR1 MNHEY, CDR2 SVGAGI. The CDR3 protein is CASSYGTNSGANVLTF. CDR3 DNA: TGTGCCAGCAGTTACGGGACAAACTCTGGGGCCAACGTCCTGACTTTC.

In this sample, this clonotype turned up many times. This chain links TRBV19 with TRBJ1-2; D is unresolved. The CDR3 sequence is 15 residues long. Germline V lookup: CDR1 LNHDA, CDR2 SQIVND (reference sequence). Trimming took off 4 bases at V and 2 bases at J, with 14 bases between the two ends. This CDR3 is CASSTPASGNYGYTF. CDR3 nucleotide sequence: TGTGCCAGTAGTACCCCGGCCAGCGGAAACTATGGCTACACCTTC.

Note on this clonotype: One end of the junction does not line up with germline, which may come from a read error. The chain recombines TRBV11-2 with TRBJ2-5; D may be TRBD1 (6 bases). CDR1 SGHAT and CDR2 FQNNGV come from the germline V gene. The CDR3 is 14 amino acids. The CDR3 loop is CAGSLSRGQETQYF. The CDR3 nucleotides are TGTGCCGGCAGCTTATCGAGGGGGCAAGAGACCCAGTACTTC.

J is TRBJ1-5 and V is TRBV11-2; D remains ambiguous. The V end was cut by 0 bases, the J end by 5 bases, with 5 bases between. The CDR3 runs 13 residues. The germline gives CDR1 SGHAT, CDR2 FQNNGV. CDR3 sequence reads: CASSLDEHQPQHF. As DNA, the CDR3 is TGTGCCAGCAGCTTAGACGAGCATCAGCCCCAGCATTTT.

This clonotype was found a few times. This CDR3 is CASSLMRGGTYEQYF. The CDR3 coding sequence is TGTGCCAGCAGCTTGATGCGGGGGGGCACCTACGAGCAGTACTTC. The chain couples TRBV11-2 to TRBJ2-7; 9 nucleotides line up with TRBD2. Germline CDR1 and CDR2: SGHAT and FQNNGV. Germline trimming cut 3 bases from V and 2 bases from J; bases unmatched to any gene: 5. The CDR3 loop spans 15 amino acids.

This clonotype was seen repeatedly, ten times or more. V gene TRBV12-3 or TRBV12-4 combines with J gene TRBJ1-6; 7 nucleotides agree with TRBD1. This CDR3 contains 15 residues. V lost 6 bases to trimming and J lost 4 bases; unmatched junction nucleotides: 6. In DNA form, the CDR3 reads TGTGCCAGCAGCAACCGGGACAGTTATAATTCACCCCTCCACTTT. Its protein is CASSNRDSYNSPLHF.

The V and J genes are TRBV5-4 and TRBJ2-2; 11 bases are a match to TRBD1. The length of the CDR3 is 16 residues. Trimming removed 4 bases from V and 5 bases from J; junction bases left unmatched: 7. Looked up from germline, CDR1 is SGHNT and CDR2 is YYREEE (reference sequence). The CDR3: CASSTWTGGLTGELFF. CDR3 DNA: TGTGCCAGCAGCACCTGGACAGGGGGCTTAACCGGGGAGCTGTTTTTT.

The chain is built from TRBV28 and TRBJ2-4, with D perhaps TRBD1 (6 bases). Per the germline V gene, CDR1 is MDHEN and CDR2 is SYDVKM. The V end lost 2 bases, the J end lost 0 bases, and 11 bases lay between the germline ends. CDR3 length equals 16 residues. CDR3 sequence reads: CASSLPGQIAKNIQYF. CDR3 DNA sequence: TGTGCCAGCAGTTTACCGGGACAAATAGCCAAAAACATTCAGTACTTC.

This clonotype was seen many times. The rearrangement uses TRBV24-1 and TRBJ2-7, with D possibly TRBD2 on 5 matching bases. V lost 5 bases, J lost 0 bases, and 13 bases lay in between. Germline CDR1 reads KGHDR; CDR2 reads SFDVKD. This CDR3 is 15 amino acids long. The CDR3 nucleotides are TGTGCCACCAGTGCTCGGGGAACGGTCTCCTACGAGCAGTACTTC. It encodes CATSARGTVSYEQYF.

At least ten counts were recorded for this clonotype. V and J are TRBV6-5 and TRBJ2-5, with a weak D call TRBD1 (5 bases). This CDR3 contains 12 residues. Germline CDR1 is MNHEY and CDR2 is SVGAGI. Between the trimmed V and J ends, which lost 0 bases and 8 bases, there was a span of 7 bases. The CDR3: CASSYSRGTQYF. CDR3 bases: TGTGCCAGCAGTTACTCTAGGGGAACCCAGTACTTC.

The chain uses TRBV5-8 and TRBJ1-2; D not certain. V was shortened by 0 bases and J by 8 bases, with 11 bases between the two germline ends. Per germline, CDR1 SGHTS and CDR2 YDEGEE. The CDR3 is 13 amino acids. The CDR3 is CASSLDRDKGYTF. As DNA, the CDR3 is TGTGCCAGCAGCTTGGACAGAGATAAGGGCTACACCTTC.

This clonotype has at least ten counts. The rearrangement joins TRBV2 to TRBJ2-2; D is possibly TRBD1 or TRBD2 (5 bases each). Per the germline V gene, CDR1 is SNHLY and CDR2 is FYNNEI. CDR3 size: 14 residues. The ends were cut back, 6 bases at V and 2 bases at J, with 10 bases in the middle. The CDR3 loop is CASRRGDNTGELFF. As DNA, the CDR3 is TGTGCCAGCAGGAGAGGGGATAACACCGGGGAGCTGTTTTTT.

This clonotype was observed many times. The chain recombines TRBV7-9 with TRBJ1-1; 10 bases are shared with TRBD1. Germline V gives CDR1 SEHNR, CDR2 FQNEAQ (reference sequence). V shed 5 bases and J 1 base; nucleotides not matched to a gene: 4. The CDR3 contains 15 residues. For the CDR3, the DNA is TGTGCCAGCAGCCCCCGGGACAGGGGGAACACTGAAGCTTTCTTT. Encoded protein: CASSPRDRGNTEAFF.

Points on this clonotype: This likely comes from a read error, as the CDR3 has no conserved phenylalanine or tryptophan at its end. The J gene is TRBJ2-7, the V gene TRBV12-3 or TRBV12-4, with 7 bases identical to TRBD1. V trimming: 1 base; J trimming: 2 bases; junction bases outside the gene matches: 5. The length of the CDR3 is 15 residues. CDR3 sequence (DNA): TGTGCCAGCAGTTTAGGGCCCGGACAGGCCTACGAGCAGTACTCC. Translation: CASSLGPGQAYEQYS.